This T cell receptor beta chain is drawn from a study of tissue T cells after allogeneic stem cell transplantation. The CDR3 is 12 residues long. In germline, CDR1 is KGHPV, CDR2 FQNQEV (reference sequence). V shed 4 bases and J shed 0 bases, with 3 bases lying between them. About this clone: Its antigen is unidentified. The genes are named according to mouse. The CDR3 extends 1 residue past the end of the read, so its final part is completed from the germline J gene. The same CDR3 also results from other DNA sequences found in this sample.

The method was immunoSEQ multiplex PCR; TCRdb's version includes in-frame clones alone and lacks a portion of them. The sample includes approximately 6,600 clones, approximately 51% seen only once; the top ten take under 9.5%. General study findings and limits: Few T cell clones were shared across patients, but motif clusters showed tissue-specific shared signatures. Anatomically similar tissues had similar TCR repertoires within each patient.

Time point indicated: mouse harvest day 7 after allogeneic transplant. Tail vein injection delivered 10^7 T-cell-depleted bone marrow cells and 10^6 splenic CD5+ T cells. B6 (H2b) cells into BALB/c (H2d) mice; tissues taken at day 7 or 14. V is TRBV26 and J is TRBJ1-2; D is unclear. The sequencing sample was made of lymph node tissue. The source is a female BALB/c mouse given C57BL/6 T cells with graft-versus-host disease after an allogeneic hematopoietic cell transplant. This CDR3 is CASSPTNSDYTF. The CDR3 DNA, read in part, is TGTGCCAGCAGTCCTACAAACTCCGACTACACC.